The T cell receptor beta chain described here comes from a study of CD8 T cells in ankylosing spondylitis. CDR3 length equals 11 residues. Trimming cost V 2 bases and J 8 bases, with 9 bases left between them. Germline assignment: CDR1 DFQATT and CDR2 SNEGSKA (reference sequence). Only a few counts were recorded for this clonotype. No antigen is known for it. Study-level findings and limits: In reactive arthritis synovial fluid and blood, some motif variants had been reported before. Ankylosing spondylitis blood appeared to be characterized by a TCR beta motif of several highly homologous variants. Relatively scarce in peripheral blood, disease-linked clones were CD8+.

Quantitative 5'-RACE was performed with molecular barcodes, and it yielded the TCR beta libraries. Each CDR3 protein is one row after TCRdb ran MiXCR on the 5' RACE reads. In the table there are roughly 180,000 distinct CDR3 sequences, 9.5% to 10% of which are singletons. The sample comprised blood, either unsorted or a sorted T cell fraction (not recorded which). The chain couples TRBV20-1 to TRBJ1-2; D is undetermined. The source of this sequence is a female donor with ankylosing spondylitis or in good health (not recorded which). CDR3 residues: CSARLNGGYTF. The CDR3 DNA is TGCAGTGCTAGACTCAACGGGGGCTACACCTTC.